This T cell receptor beta chain derives from a study of T cell repertoires in cytomegalovirus infection. Via MiXCR, TCRdb re-called the reads, giving one row per CDR3 protein. The sample yields some 700,000 distinct CDR3 sequences, approximately 40% seen once. As for this clonotype: Its antigen remains unknown.

Germline lookup yields CDR1 SNHLY and CDR2 FYNNEI. The CDR3 has 14 amino acids. V lost 8 bases and J lost 4, with 15 bases in between. General study findings and limits: Within the response measured ex vivo, HLA-C-restricted CMV-specific TCR beta clonotypes were dominant.

The J gene is TRBJ1-5, the V gene TRBV2, with a tentative D call TRBD1 (5 bases). The receptor was derived from a human donor in good health (CMV status not recorded). Some clones in this sample may be carry-over from other donors' samples. Source material: PBMCs. In DNA form, the CDR3 reads TGTGCCAGCCGTAGGGGACGTGAGAATCAGCCCCAGCATTTT. Its protein is CASRRGRENQPQHF.